This T cell receptor (beta chain) was captured in a study of graft-versus-host responses after intestinal transplantation. As for the study in general: Recipients across the board were started on anti-thymocyte globulin induction, then kept on tacrolimus and steroids for approximately three years. Whole-study findings and limits: GvH clones turned up in recipient marrow; some had shown up first in ileum or blood. Allografts from individuals with graft-donor T cell macrochimerism displayed high graft-versus-host to host-versus-graft clonal ratios. GvH clone levels peaked in circulation, and this peak was associated with early post-transplant HvG declines.

Assay: immunoSEQ multiplex PCR; the TCRdb copy retains only in-frame clones and omits some. This table holds 90,000 to 120,000 clones, approximately 90% found once. Comment on this clone: Its antigen is undetermined.

The germline gives CDR1 MNHEY, CDR2 SMNVEV (reference sequence). The CDR3 length is 15 residues. Trimming removed 6 bases at V and 5 bases at J, with 19 bases between. The rearrangement links TRBV27 to TRBJ2-5; tentative D call: TRBD2 (5 bases). The origin of this receptor is a human donor who was the organ donor for an intestinal transplant. The specimen comprised unstimulated CD4+ T cells sorted from spleen or lymph node cells, sampled before transplant. CDR3 nucleotides: TGTGCCAGCAGGCCTTATGGCGGGCTGTGGGAGACCCAGTACTTC. This encodes CASRPYGGLWETQYF.